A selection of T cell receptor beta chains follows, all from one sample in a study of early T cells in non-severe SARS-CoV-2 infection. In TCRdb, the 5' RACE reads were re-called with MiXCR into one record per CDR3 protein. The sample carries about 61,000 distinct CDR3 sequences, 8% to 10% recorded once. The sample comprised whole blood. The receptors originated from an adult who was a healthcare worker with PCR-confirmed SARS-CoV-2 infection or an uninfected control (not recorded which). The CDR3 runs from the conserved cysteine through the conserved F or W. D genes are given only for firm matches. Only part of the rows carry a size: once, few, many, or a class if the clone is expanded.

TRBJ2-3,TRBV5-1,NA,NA,TGCGCCAGCAGCTTGGCCTCTCAGGGAAGCACAGATACGCAGTATTTT,CASSLASQGSTDTQYF
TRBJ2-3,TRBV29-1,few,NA,TGCAGCGTTGAAGGGGCCGACAGCACAGATACGCAGTATTTT,CSVEGADSTDTQYF
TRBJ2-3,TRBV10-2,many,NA,TGCGCCAGCAGTCAGACAGGTAGCACAGATACGCAGTATTTT,CASSQTGSTDTQYF
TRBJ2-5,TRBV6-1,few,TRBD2,TGTGCCAGCAGAAAAATGACTAGCGGGGGCTTTGAGACCCAGTACTTC,CASRKMTSGGFETQYF
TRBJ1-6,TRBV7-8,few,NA,TGTGCCAGCAGCTTAGCGCATGGCACAGGGTACGAATATTCACCCCTCCACTTT,CASSLAHGTGYEYSPLHF
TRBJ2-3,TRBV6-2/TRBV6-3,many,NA,TGTGCCAGCAGTTACGGAGGGATCAATTCAGATACGCAGTATTTT,CASSYGGINSDTQYF
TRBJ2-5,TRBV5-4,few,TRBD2,TGTGCCAGCAGCTTGGATGCGCGGGGGGCCACAGAGACCCAGTACTTC,CASSLDARGATETQYF
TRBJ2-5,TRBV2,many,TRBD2,TGTGCCAGCAGTGATAGTACTAGCGGCTTGGGGACCCAGTACTTC,CASSDSTSGLGTQYF
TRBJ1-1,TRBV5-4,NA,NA,TGTGCCAGCAGCTTGGACGGGGAGGGACCCGAAGCTTTCTTT,CASSLDGEGPEAFF
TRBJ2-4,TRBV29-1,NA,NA,TGCAGCGTTGTCTTCCGGACCATCAAAAACATTCAGTACTTC,CSVVFRTIKNIQYF
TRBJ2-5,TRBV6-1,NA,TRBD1,TGTGCCAGCACCCGAGACAGGGAAGAAGAGACCCAGTACTTC,CASTRDREEETQYF
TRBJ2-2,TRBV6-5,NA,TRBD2,TGTGCCAGCAGTTACTCTCCTACTAGCGGGGGGAACACCGGGGAGCTGTTTTTT,CASSYSPTSGGNTGELFF
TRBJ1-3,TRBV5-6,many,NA,TGTGCCAACAGCTTGGGCGGGGCAGGTCGTGGAAACACCATATATTTT,CANSLGGAGRGNTIYF
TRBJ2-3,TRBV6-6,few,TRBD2,TGTGCCAGCAGTGTCGGGGGGGCCACAGATACGCAGTATTTT,CASSVGGATDTQYF
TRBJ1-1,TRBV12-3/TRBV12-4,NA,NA,TGTGCCAGCATCGGCAGCATGAACACTGAAGCTTTCTTT,CASIGSMNTEAFF
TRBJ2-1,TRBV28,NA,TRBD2,TGTGCCAGCAGCCCCCCCCCGCGAAGCGGGACTGGCAATGAGCAGTTCTTC,CASSPPPRSGTGNEQFF
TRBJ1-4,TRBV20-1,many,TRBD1,TGCAGTGCTCCCTGGACAGGGTCTAATGAAAAACTGTTTTTT,CSAPWTGSNEKLFF
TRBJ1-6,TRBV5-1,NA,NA,TGCGCCAGCAGCTTGGACCAGGAAAGCTCCTATAATTCACCCCTCCACTTT,CASSLDQESSYNSPLHF
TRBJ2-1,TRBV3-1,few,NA,TGTGCCAGCAGCCAAATGACGGGGGCTAACAATGAGCAGTTCTTC,CASSQMTGANNEQFF
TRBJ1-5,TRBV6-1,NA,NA,TGTGCCAGCAGTGTTTCCCCTCAGCCCCAGCATTTT,CASSVSPQPQHF
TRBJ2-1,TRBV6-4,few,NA,TGTGCCAGCAGTGACTCAATCCCAGGGCGTAGGGGTGAGCAGTTCTTC,CASSDSIPGRRGEQFF
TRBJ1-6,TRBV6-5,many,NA,TGTGCCAGCACAGCTGCCGGAAATTCACCCCTCCACTTT,CASTAAGNSPLHF
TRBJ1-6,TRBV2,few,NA,TGTGCCAGCAGTGTTGAGGGAGTCAATAGTAGACCCCTCCACTTT,CASSVEGVNSRPLHF
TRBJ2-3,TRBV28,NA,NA,TGTGCCAGCAGCCCTTTTGAGAGGCTCCCTGGGGATACGCAGTATTTT,CASSPFERLPGDTQYF
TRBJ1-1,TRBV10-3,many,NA,TGTGCCATCAGTGAGTCACTCATGAACACTGAAGCTTTCTTT,CAISESLMNTEAFF
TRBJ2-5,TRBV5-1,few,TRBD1,TGCGCCAGCAGCTCAGGGACGACAGGGGGACAAGAGACCCAGTACTTC,CASSSGTTGGQETQYF
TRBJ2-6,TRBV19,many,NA,TGTGCCAGTAAGACAGCTCCGGGGGCCAACGTCCTGACTTTC,CASKTAPGANVLTF
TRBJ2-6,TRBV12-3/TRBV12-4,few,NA,TGTGCCAGCAGTAACACAGGGACTGGGGCCAACGTCCTGACTTTC,CASSNTGTGANVLTF
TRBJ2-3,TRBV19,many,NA,TGTGCCAGTACCACCGGGCAGGGCACAGATACGCAGTATTTT,CASTTGQGTDTQYF